Included here is one TCR beta chain sequence, with context. In the study's own analysis: Estimates of nucleated cell counts were drawn from the amplification of reference gene primers. TCRdb's copy holds only in-frame clones and misses some; the assay was immunoSEQ multiplex PCR. V, J and clone size were drawn from that table, and D and trimming were deduced from the DNA. The repertoire holds about 140,000 clones, with around nine tenths as singletons. The CDR3 loop spans 16 amino acids. J was trimmed by 12 bases and V by 5 bases; bases with no gene match: 13. CDR1 and CDR2 (germline): SGHTA, FQGNSA. The sample originates from a study of blood T cell repertoires in COVID-19. Study in general: The samples span acute and convalescent COVID-19 from the United States, Italy and Spain. The cDNA or gDNA used as material had been derived from T cells, B-cell-depleted T cells, or PBMCs.

The V gene is TRBV7-2, the J gene TRBJ2-1; 13 bases agree with TRBD2. Sequencing was carried out using peripheral blood. The TCR was taken from a woman between 55 and 75 years old with acute or convalescent COVID-19. The CDR3 is CASSLGLAGPQQGQFF. For the CDR3, the DNA is TGTGCCAGCAGCCTGGGACTAGCGGGGCCACAACAGGGGCAGTTCTTC.